A selection of T cell receptor beta chains follows, all from one sample in a study of T cell repertoires in cytomegalovirus infection. No antigen has been assigned to these receptors. From the reads, TCRdb called clonotypes with MiXCR, one entry per CDR3 protein. The sample consists of about 900,000 distinct CDR3 sequences, 31% of them appearing once. The sequences come from cultured CD8+ T cells from PBMCs, collected from culture after CMV antigen stimulation. The receptors here all came from a human donor in good health (CMV status not recorded). Some clones in this sample may be carry-over from other donors' samples. CDR3s leave out the opening cysteine and the closing phenylalanine or tryptophan.

J: TRBJ1-2
V: TRBV7-8
CDR3: ASSLGGQGQGYT

J: TRBJ1-1
V: TRBV20-1
CDR3: SARTGLTEAF

J: TRBJ2-4
V: TRBV9
CDR3: ASSGDRDASKNIQY

J: TRBJ2-1
V: TRBV27
CDR3: ASSFGQGAGNEQF

J: TRBJ2-1
V: TRBV6-1
CDR3: ASSGTQLAGGDNEQF

J: TRBJ2-1
V: TRBV7-9
CDR3: ASSGLAGLSYNEQF

J: TRBJ2-1
V: TRBV7-6
CDR3: ASSFSSSGSSSYNEQF

J: TRBJ2-3
V: TRBV6-2/TRBV6-3
CDR3: ATAAGQGGVGADTQY

J: TRBJ1-4
V: TRBV7-2
CDR3: ASSLGTFEGEKLF

J: TRBJ1-2
V: TRBV27
CDR3: ASRVAISGGDYGYT

J: TRBJ1-2
V: TRBV7-9
CDR3: ASSLDSGSFSYGYT

J: TRBJ1-5
V: TRBV18
CDR3: ASSPPGQGSGNQPQH

J: TRBJ2-1
V: TRBV20-1
CDR3: SAPRGRGGNEQF

J: TRBJ2-3
V: TRBV12-3/TRBV12-4
CDR3: ASSLASGVDTQY

J: TRBJ2-1
V: TRBV6-1
CDR3: ASSHIAGAYNEQF

J: TRBJ2-3
V: TRBV12-5
CDR3: ASGLSIDRVTDTQY

J: TRBJ2-1
V: TRBV10-2
CDR3: ASSGGLAEDNEQF

J: TRBJ1-2
V: TRBV7-8
CDR3: ASSLTDSHPYGYT

J: TRBJ1-2
V: TRBV19
CDR3: ASSIGGSDGYT

J: TRBJ2-5
V: TRBV7-8
CDR3: ASSLGSYRQETQY

J: TRBJ2-7
V: TRBV7-8
CDR3: ASSDHRERNGYEQY

J: TRBJ1-2
V: TRBV29-1
CDR3: SADRGLNYGYT

J: TRBJ2-7
V: TRBV7-9
CDR3: ASSPRTGTPYEQY

J: TRBJ2-7
V: TRBV27
CDR3: ASSLRQGIYEQY

J: TRBJ2-5
V: TRBV7-6
CDR3: ASSTTGSEETQY

J: TRBJ2-3
V: TRBV7-2
CDR3: DSSLKRGDTRY

J: TRBJ2-1
V: TRBV9
CDR3: ASSPESGGTTRAYNEQF

J: TRBJ1-3
V: TRBV6-5
CDR3: ASSYSGGVAGNTIY

J: TRBJ1-5
V: TRBV27
CDR3: ASSLIPSNQPQH

J: TRBJ2-1
V: TRBV7-8
CDR3: ASSLEGYEQF

J: TRBJ1-2
V: TRBV6-5
CDR3: ASSYWTGGSNYGYT

J: TRBJ1-2
V: TRBV11-2
CDR3: ASSPGTGSGGYT

J: TRBJ1-5
V: TRBV13
CDR3: ASSLGMWYQPQH

J: TRBJ2-3
V: TRBV3-1
CDR3: ASSQTTLTSRGLADTQY

J: TRBJ1-4
V: TRBV7-9
CDR3: ASSHGQGGNEKLF

J: TRBJ1-5
V: TRBV12-3/TRBV12-4
CDR3: ASSRDREVGQPQH

J: TRBJ2-3
V: TRBV11-3
CDR3: ASSSDREADTQY

J: TRBJ2-2
V: TRBV7-2
CDR3: ASSLVGYRDSGELF

J: TRBJ1-2
V: TRBV6-1
CDR3: ASSDRDRVFPPYGYT

J: TRBJ2-2
V: TRBV7-8
CDR3: ASSPRPDSGQWLTGELF

J: TRBJ1-5
V: TRBV2
CDR3: ASRSGTRYSNQPQH

J: TRBJ2-1
V: TRBV27
CDR3: ASSLLGDEQF

J: TRBJ2-1
V: TRBV5-5
CDR3: ASSFDQSGGFYNEQF

J: TRBJ2-1
V: TRBV5-1
CDR3: ASSLTDDLLKF

J: TRBJ1-2
V: TRBV6-4
CDR3: ASSDSWGYT

J: TRBJ2-1
V: TRBV5-5
CDR3: ASSSFDNEQF

J: TRBJ2-5
V: TRBV6-5
CDR3: VSRTLKRSEETQY

J: TRBJ2-3
V: TRBV7-9
CDR3: ASSLRLVGSLGDTQY

J: TRBJ2-4
V: TRBV4-1
CDR3: ASSPSRGQANIQY